What follows are 18 T cell receptor beta chains derived from one specimen sequenced in a study of T cell changes during pregnancy in multiple sclerosis (dated by TCRdb to between 2018 and 2021). The library was prepared using the immunoSEQ multiplex PCR assay. The table comes from immuneACCESS by way of TCRdb, which keeps in-frame sequences with V and J called. Part of the clones is missing from these tables; in studies checked, under half for an unresolved V gene and the rest for unknown reasons. This sample is represented by under 95,000 clones; 90% to 95% of them were singletons. Together, the top ten hold around 0.75% of the sample. The sample was peripheral blood, taken in the second trimester of pregnancy. The receptors were gathered from a female donor in good health, enrolled as a control in a pregnancy study.

The chain joins TRBV7-3 to TRBJ2-1; D is unclear. CDR1 is SGHTA and CDR2 is FQGTGA in the germline V gene. The CDR3 length is 15 residues. The germline V and J ends were trimmed by 1 base and 3 bases, with 10 bases remaining between them. The DNA of the CDR3 is TGTGCCAGCAGCTTAAGGTCTTCCTACTACAATGAGCAGTTCTTC. Translated: CASSLRSSYYNEQFF.

This chain uses TRBV19 with TRBJ1-3, with no clear D. This CDR3 is 15 amino acids long. Germline values: CDR1 LNHDA, CDR2 SQIVND (reference sequence). V shed 5 bases and J shed 0 bases, with 11 bases lying between them. CDR3 DNA sequence: TGTGCCAGTAGTGATTACACGGGCTCTGGAAACACCATATATTTT. Translated: CASSDYTGSGNTIYF.

The chain combines TRBV4-3 with TRBJ1-2; 7 bases align to TRBD1. This CDR3 region has 16 residues. The V and J ends lost 3 bases and 8 bases, in that order; junction bases with no gene match: 15. Per germline, CDR1 LGHNA and CDR2 YSLEER. The CDR3 bases are TGCGCCAGCAGCCACCTGGGACAGCGCAGGGTTGGGGGCTACACCTTC. The encoded protein is CASSHLGQRRVGGYTF.

The rearrangement links TRBV7-2 to TRBJ1-5, with D perhaps matching TRBD1 (5 bases). Germline-derived CDR1 and CDR2 are SGHTA and FQGNSA. The length of the CDR3 is 14 residues. Trimming left V 1 base short and J 7 bases short, with 11 bases between. In DNA, the CDR3 is TGTGCCAGCAGCTTAGAGGTGGGGCTGCAGCCCCAGCATTTT. This gives the protein CASSLEVGLQPQHF.

The chain employs TRBV29-1 and TRBJ2-2; 9 bases agree with TRBD2. CDR3 length: 15 amino acids. V gave up 6 bases and J gave up 2 bases; unmatched junction bases: 7. Germline V gives CDR1 SQVTM, CDR2 ANQGSEA. The CDR3 bases are TGCAGCGTGAGGGGGACTAGCAGAAACACCGGGGAGCTGTTTTTT. This sequence encodes CSVRGTSRNTGELFF.

This sequence joins TRBV2 and TRBJ2-3; D remains unclear. The CDR3 is made up of 13 amino acids. CDR1 and CDR2 (germline): SNHLY, FYNNEI. The V end was cut by 3 bases, the J end by 6 bases, with 10 bases between. As DNA, the CDR3 is TGTGCCAGCAGTGACGACCCCGGGGATACGCAGTATTTT. It encodes CASSDDPGDTQYF.

This sequence joins TRBV15 and TRBJ1-1; D remains unclear. CDR1 and CDR2 (germline): LNHNV, YYDKDF (reference sequence). V shed 8 bases and J shed 9 bases, with 16 bases lying between them. The length of the CDR3 is 12 residues. The CDR3 spells CATDTPGRKAFF. The CDR3 DNA follows: TGTGCCACCGATACACCGGGTCGAAAAGCTTTCTTT.

V and J are TRBV19 and TRBJ1-2; D is possibly TRBD1 (5 bases). Germline-derived CDR1 and CDR2 are LNHDA and SQIVND (reference sequence). Trimming left V 5 bases short and J 4 bases short, with 20 bases between. The CDR3 extends over 16 amino acids. Here the CDR3 DNA reads TGTGCCAGTAGTTCCGTAGGAGGGGAGAGGACCTATGGCTACACCTTC. Amino acids: CASSSVGGERTYGYTF.

The chain employs TRBV5-6 and TRBJ2-7; a possible D gene is TRBD2 (6 bases). The CDR3 loop spans 15 amino acids. Trimming pared 3 bases from V and 6 bases from J, leaving 19 bases between. The germline gives CDR1 SGHDT, CDR2 YYEEEE. As DNA, the CDR3 is TGTGCCAGCAGCTCACTGGGGACTGACCACCGCGAGCAGTACTTC. Its protein product is CASSSLGTDHREQYF.

V and J are TRBV19 and TRBJ1-2, with 8 bases fitting TRBD1. Losses at the gene ends were 8 bases for V and 5 bases for J; bases not matched to a gene: 4. The V gene's germline CDR1 is LNHDA and CDR2 SQIVND (reference sequence). This CDR3 is built from 12 residues. The CDR3 sequence: CASLQGVYGYTF. CDR3 nucleotides: TGTGCCAGTCTACAGGGGGTTTATGGCTACACCTTC.

The chain combines TRBV7-3 with TRBJ2-2; 8 bases map to TRBD2. This CDR3 contains 16 residues. Trimming at V came to 5 bases and at J to 4 bases, leaving 9 bases not matched to a gene. Germline V gives CDR1 SGHTA, CDR2 FQGTGA. The CDR3 bases are TGTGCCAGCAGCGCAACGGGGGGGTGGGGCACCGGGGAGCTGTTTTTT. This translates into CASSATGGWGTGELFF.

V and J are TRBV6-5 and TRBJ1-1, with TRBD1 identical over 8 bases. In germline, CDR1 is MNHEY, CDR2 SVGAGI. The V and J ends lost 5 bases and 4 bases, in that order; junction bases with no gene match: 6. The CDR3 is made up of 14 amino acids. The CDR3, as DNA: TGTGCCAGCAGTACCGGCACAGGGGGCACTGAAGCTTTCTTT. Translated: CASSTGTGGTEAFF.

This chain's CDR3 is CASSYSAGPPSSYNEQFF. CDR3 in DNA: TGTGCCAGCAGCTATTCTGCGGGACCACCCAGCTCCTACAATGAGCAGTTCTTC. The chain is built from TRBV9 and TRBJ2-1, with D maybe TRBD2 (6 bases). Germline V gives CDR1 SGDLS, CDR2 YYNGEE. Trimming left V 4 bases short and J 0 bases short, with 20 bases between. CDR3 size: 18 residues.

The gene calls are TRBV6-4 and TRBJ1-1; D remains unclear. The germline V gene has CDR1 MRHNA and CDR2 SNTAGT. The CDR3 length is 13 residues. Trimming removed 4 bases at V and 0 bases at J, with 6 bases between. CDR3 in DNA: TGTGCCAGCAGTGCAGAAATGAACACTGAAGCTTTCTTT. Translated, it gives CASSAEMNTEAFF.

The chain combines TRBV6-5 with TRBJ2-7; maybe TRBD2 (5 bases). Trimming shortened V by 0 bases and J by 4 bases, and 10 bases separated the two germline ends. The CDR3 is 14 residues long. The germline gives CDR1 MNHEY, CDR2 SVGAGI. The CDR3 reads CASSYSREGYEQYF. The DNA of the CDR3 is TGTGCCAGCAGTTACTCTCGAGAGGGATACGAGCAGTACTTC.

This sequence joins TRBV28 and TRBJ2-7, with D possibly TRBD1 on 6 matching bases. V lost 2 bases to trimming and J lost 3 bases, with 11 bases between them. The CDR3 loop spans 14 amino acids. CDR1 and CDR2 (germline): MDHEN, SYDVKM. The CDR3 bases are TGTGCCAGCAGTTTACGGCAGGGGCTCTACGAGCAGTACTTC. Its protein product is CASSLRQGLYEQYF.

V is TRBV30 and J is TRBJ2-2, with D perhaps TRBD1 (6 bases). Trimming stripped 3 bases from V and 1 base from J, with 9 bases between. This CDR3 has 14 residues. In germline, CDR1 is GTSNPN, CDR2 SVGIG (reference sequence). The CDR3 DNA follows: TGTGCCTGGAGCGCGACAGGGAACACCGGGGAGCTGTTTTTT. Translation gives CAWSATGNTGELFF.

The rearrangement links TRBV11-2 to TRBJ1-3; 7 bases are shared with TRBD1. The germline CDR1 and CDR2 sequences are SGHAT and FQNNGV. The CDR3 contains 17 residues. J lost 2 bases, V lost 0 bases, and 7 bases had no gene match. The CDR3 reads CASSLDGTAVPGNTIYF. CDR3 coding DNA: TGTGCCAGCAGCTTAGACGGGACAGCGGTCCCTGGAAACACCATATATTTT.